These 28 T cell receptor beta chains came from one sample sequenced in a study of T cell responses to AZD1222 COVID-19 vaccine. Libraries were prepared by immunoSEQ multiplex PCR; TCRdb keeps only in-frame clonotypes and omits some of them. The data contain about 110,000 clones, approximately 86% of them singletons. The sample was peripheral blood, taken on day 0 of AZD1222 vaccination. These receptor sequences come from an adult in good health.

The chain joins TRBV7-6 to TRBJ1-3; 11 bases match TRBD1. The V and J ends lost 5 bases and 2 bases, in that order; junction bases with no gene match: 5. Germline CDR1 reads SGHVS; CDR2 reads FNYEAQ. The CDR3 is 16 amino acids. In DNA form, the CDR3 reads TGTGCCAGCAGCCCTGGACAGGGGGCGGCTGGAAACACCATATATTTT. It translates to CASSPGQGAAGNTIYF.

A word on this clone: The junction departs from germline at one end; a sequencing error may be responsible. The chain employs TRBV29-1 and TRBJ2-2; a possible D gene is TRBD2 (7 bases). The CDR3 is 13 amino acids. Germline loops: CDR1 SQVTM, CDR2 ANQGSEA. The chain's CDR3 is CSVEGGVTGELFF. The CDR3 DNA reads TGCAGCGTGGAAGGGGGGGTCACCGGGGAGCTGTTTTTT.

The V and J genes are TRBV4-1 and TRBJ2-2; D ambiguous. With 0 bases removed from V and 7 bases from J, the gap between germline ends came to 6 bases. The germline CDR1 and CDR2 sequences are MGHRA and YSYEKL. The CDR3 is 13 amino acids. For the CDR3, the DNA is TGCGCCAGCAGCCAAGAGGTTAGCGGGGAGCTGTTTTTT. This gives the protein CASSQEVSGELFF.

The sample holds one count of this clone. V and J are TRBV27 and TRBJ1-2, with no clear D. The CDR3 runs 16 residues. Trimming took off 5 bases at V and 4 bases at J, with 20 bases between the two ends. Germline loops: CDR1 MNHEY, CDR2 SMNVEV (reference sequence). The CDR3 DNA sequence: TGTGCCAGCAGTCTTCCCTCTTTGGCGGGGATCTATGGCTACACCTTC. It yields the protein CASSLPSLAGIYGYTF.

This chain uses TRBV16 with TRBJ2-5; a weak D match, TRBD2 (5 bases). From germline, CDR1 is KGHSY and CDR2 FQNENV. V dropped 0 bases and J dropped 5 bases, with 7 bases sitting between them. The length of the CDR3 is 13 residues. The CDR3 is CASSQSRGETQYF. For the CDR3, the DNA is TGTGCCAGCAGCCAATCGCGAGGGGAGACCCAGTACTTC.

The rearrangement joins TRBV7-9 to TRBJ1-4; no reliable D call. CDR3 length equals 17 residues. CDR1 and CDR2 (germline): SEHNR, FQNEAQ (reference sequence). The germline V and J ends were trimmed by 2 bases and 0 bases, with 13 bases remaining between them. The CDR3 DNA sequence: TGTGCCAGCAGCTTAAACGGCCGAGTAGCAACTAATGAAAAACTGTTTTTT. It is translated as CASSLNGRVATNEKLFF. Full variable domain (missing parts from reference TRBV7-9 and TRBJ1-4): DTGVSQNPRHKITKRGQNVTFRCDPISEHNRLYWYRQTLGQGPEFLTYFQNEAQLEKSRLLSDRFSAERPKGSFSTLEIQRTEQGDSAMYLCASSLNGRVATNEKLFFGSGTQLSVL.

The gene calls are TRBV5-4 and TRBJ1-1; the D gene is possibly TRBD1 (5 bases). Per the germline V gene, CDR1 is SGHNT and CDR2 is YYREEE (reference sequence). Trimming removed 4 bases at V and 4 bases at J, with 11 bases between. The CDR3 loop spans 13 amino acids. Here the CDR3 reads CASSPRGATEAFF. The CDR3, as DNA: TGTGCCAGCAGCCCGAGGGGTGCCACTGAAGCTTTCTTT. Filled out from reference TRBV5-4 and TRBJ1-1, the complete variable domain reads ETGVTQSPTHLIKTRGQQVTLRCSSQSGHNTVSWYQQALGQGPQFIFQYYREEENGRGNFPPRFSGLQFPNYSSELNVNALELDDSALYLCASSPRGATEAFFGQGTRLTVV.

This sequence joins TRBV6-2 or TRBV6-3 and TRBJ1-6; TRBD1 is a possible D gene (5 bases). The V end was cut by 2 bases, the J end by 0 bases, with 11 bases between. Germline V gene lookup returns CDR1 MNHEY and CDR2 SVGEGT. This CDR3 region has 17 residues. The CDR3 reads CASSYRDPSSYNSPLHF. CDR3 bases: TGTGCCAGCAGTTACCGGGACCCAAGCTCCTATAATTCACCCCTCCACTTT.

V usage is TRBV11-2 and J usage is TRBJ1-4; D ambiguous. CDR3 length: 14 amino acids. V lost 5 bases to trimming and J lost 4 bases, with 11 bases between them. Germline CDR1 SGHAT, CDR2 FQNNGV. In nucleotides, the CDR3 is TGTGCCAGCAGCCCTGTATGGGGTAATGAAAAACTGTTTTTT. Amino acids: CASSPVWGNEKLFF.

This clone was found once. The chain has TRBV7-9 and TRBJ1-2; 9 bases line up with TRBD1. J was trimmed by 6 bases and V by 7 bases; bases with no gene match: 9. CDR1 is SEHNR, CDR2 FQNEAQ, per germline (reference sequence). The CDR3 loop spans 14 amino acids. This chain's CDR3 is CASTIFWDRDGYTF. DNA for the CDR3: TGTGCCAGCACCATTTTCTGGGACAGGGATGGCTACACCTTC.

In this sample, this clone turned up a few times. The V and J genes are TRBV6-1 and TRBJ1-5; D is unclear. Germline V gene data show CDR1 as MNHNS and CDR2 as SASEGT. V lost 2 bases to trimming and J lost 4 bases, with 6 bases between them. This CDR3 has 13 residues. CDR3 DNA sequence: TGTGCCAGCAGTGAAAGGCGGAATCAGCCCCAGCATTTT. This sequence encodes CASSERRNQPQHF.

The V and J genes are TRBV28 and TRBJ1-2; D might be TRBD1 (5 bases). The CDR3 spans 14 residues. Germline V gene data show CDR1 as MDHEN and CDR2 as SYDVKM. V lost 5 bases, J lost 8 bases, and 18 bases lay in between. The CDR3 nucleotides read TGTGCCAGCAGTAGAATTTCCAGGGTAGGGGGCTACACCTTC. It yields the protein CASSRISRVGGYTF.

The rearrangement links TRBV18 to TRBJ1-2; D is unresolved. The V gene's germline CDR1 is KGHSH and CDR2 LQKENI. V gave up 3 bases and J gave up 8 bases, with 13 bases separating them. The CDR3 covers 13 residues. The CDR3 spells CASSPGKGEGYTF. The CDR3 nucleotides read TGTGCCAGCTCACCGGGAAAGGGTGAAGGCTACACCTTC.

Written as DNA, the CDR3 is TGTGCCAGCAGTTACCAACTAGGGGGCGGGGAGCTGTTTTTT. Residues: CASSYQLGGGELFF. The rearrangement links TRBV6-5 to TRBJ2-2, with D tentatively TRBD1 (6 bases). CDR3 length: 14 amino acids. Germline V gives CDR1 MNHEY, CDR2 SVGAGI. The ends were cut back, 2 bases at V and 7 bases at J, with 11 bases in the middle.

The gene calls are TRBV10-3 and TRBJ2-7; 9 positions agree with TRBD1. J gave up 3 bases and V 10 bases, and 13 bases lay outside the gene matches. Germline V gene sequence: CDR1 ENHRY, CDR2 SYGVKD. The CDR3 is made up of 15 amino acids. CDR3 bases: TGTGCCAGCAGCAACTTGGGACAGGGTTTCTACGAGCAGTACTTC. Translated: CASSNLGQGFYEQYF.

The rearrangement links TRBV5-5 to TRBJ2-7, with D hard to call. V lost 0 bases and J 0 bases, leaving 7 bases between the germline ends. The germline CDR1 and CDR2 sequences are SGHKS and YYEKEE (reference sequence). This CDR3 has 14 residues. CDR3 loop: CASSLAGTSYEQYF. Here the CDR3 DNA reads TGTGCCAGCAGCTTGGCTGGCACCTCCTACGAGCAGTACTTC.

The chain employs TRBV7-6 and TRBJ2-7; 11 nucleotides match TRBD2. This CDR3 spans 16 amino acids. Germline CDR1 is SGHVS and CDR2 is FNYEAQ. Trimming at V came to 5 bases and at J to 0 bases, leaving 6 bases not matched to a gene. CDR3 coding DNA: TGTGCCAGCAGCGAAGTAGCGGGGGGGATCTCCTACGAGCAGTACTTC. Protein: CASSEVAGGISYEQYF.

The V gene is TRBV28, the J gene TRBJ2-7; 7 nucleotides match TRBD1. The V gene end was trimmed by 7 bases and the J gene end by 5 bases; junction bases not matched to a gene: 8. CDR3 length: 13 amino acids. The V gene's germline CDR1 is MDHEN and CDR2 SYDVKM. CDR3 sequence reads: CASIDRVSDEQYF. In DNA form, the CDR3 reads TGTGCCAGCATAGACAGGGTGTCCGACGAGCAGTACTTC.

The CDR3 coding sequence is TGTGCCAGCAGCAACCGACAGGCGACATCGTTGGGACTGTTTTTT. It translates to CASSNRQATSLGLFF. The V and J genes are TRBV7-8 and TRBJ1-4; D is perhaps TRBD1 (6 bases). This CDR3 region has 15 residues. V was trimmed by 5 bases and J by 13 bases, leaving 23 bases between them. Germline loops: CDR1 SGHVS, CDR2 FQNEAQ.

J is TRBJ2-4 and V is TRBV2; TRBD1 or TRBD2 may be the D gene (5 bases each). V dropped 7 bases and J dropped 4 bases, with 11 bases sitting between them. Germline-derived CDR1 and CDR2 are SNHLY and FYNNEI. The CDR3 totals 13 residues. The CDR3 spells CASTGTAKNIQYF. The CDR3 DNA follows: TGTGCCAGCACCGGGACGGCGAAAAACATTCAGTACTTC.

This CDR3 is CASSFLVGQSEKLFF. The CDR3 nucleotides read TGTGCCAGCAGCTTCTTAGTGGGACAGTCTGAAAAACTGTTTTTT. The V and J genes are TRBV7-9 and TRBJ1-4; 7 positions agree with TRBD1. V gave up 3 bases and J gave up 7 bases; unmatched junction bases: 8. From germline, CDR1 is SEHNR and CDR2 FQNEAQ (reference sequence). This CDR3 contains 15 residues. Supplemented by reference TRBV7-9 and TRBJ1-4, the full variable domain reads DTGVSQNPRHKITKRGQNVTFRCDPISEHNRLYWYRQTLGQGPEFLTYFQNEAQLEKSRLLSDRFSAERPKGSFSTLEIQRTEQGDSAMYLCASSFLVGQSEKLFFGSGTQLSVL.

This chain links TRBV18 with TRBJ2-5; D is perhaps TRBD1 or TRBD2 (5 bases each). The V end lost 4 bases, the J end lost 5 bases, and 20 bases lay between the germline ends. The CDR3 totals 16 residues. Germline values: CDR1 KGHSH, CDR2 LQKENI. The CDR3 reads CASSLRTGRQGETQYF. DNA for the CDR3: TGTGCCAGCTCACTACGGACGGGGCGACAAGGGGAGACCCAGTACTTC.

The chain has TRBV6-5 and TRBJ1-6; 9 nucleotides agree with TRBD1. The germline V gene encodes CDR1 MNHEY and CDR2 SVGAGI. This CDR3 contains 14 residues. V lost 5 bases to trimming and J lost 10 bases; unmatched junction nucleotides: 6. The CDR3 DNA is TGTGCCAGCAGTCGACAGGGGGTCCCATCACCCCTCCACTTT. It codes for CASSRQGVPSPLHF.

This chain joins TRBV20-1 and TRBJ1-6; a possible D gene is TRBD1 (6 bases). Trimming took off 3 bases at V and 7 bases at J, with 13 bases between the two ends. This CDR3 spans 14 amino acids. Germline V CDR1 and CDR2: DFQATT, SNEGSKA (reference sequence). The CDR3 loop is CSASGDRMNSPLHF. The CDR3 bases are TGCAGTGCTAGTGGTGACAGGATGAATTCACCCCTCCACTTT.

This chain links TRBV27 with TRBJ1-1, with no clear D. The CDR3 loop spans 16 amino acids. Trimming took off 5 bases at V and 1 base at J, with 17 bases between the two ends. Germline V gene sequence: CDR1 MNHEY, CDR2 SMNVEV (reference sequence). The CDR3 here is CASSPDQAGRNTEAFF. CDR3 DNA sequence: TGTGCCAGCAGTCCCGACCAGGCAGGAAGGAACACTGAAGCTTTCTTT.

The V call is TRBV19, the J call TRBJ2-5, with a weak D call TRBD1 (5 bases). This CDR3 contains 14 residues. CDR1 LNHDA and CDR2 SQIVND come from the germline V gene (reference sequence). V shed 3 bases and J shed 3 bases, with 11 bases lying between them. Here the CDR3 DNA reads TGTGCCAGTAGTATCGGGCGACAGAAAGAGACCCAGTACTTC. Amino acid sequence: CASSIGRQKETQYF.

This rearrangement joins TRBV7-6 to TRBJ2-1, with 11 bases fitting TRBD2. The J segment lost 9 bases and the V segment lost 5 bases, leaving 9 bases of the junction unmatched. Germline values: CDR1 SGHVS, CDR2 FNYEAQ. The CDR3 extends over 15 amino acids. The CDR3 protein is CASSLSGGALIEQFF. In nucleotides, the CDR3 is TGTGCCAGCAGCCTTAGCGGGGGGGCTTTGATTGAGCAGTTCTTC. Based on the CDR3 plus reference TRBV7-6 and TRBJ2-1, the full variable domain is GAGVSQSPRYKVTKRGQDVALRCDPISGHVSLYWYRQALGQGPEFLTYFNYEAQQDKSGLPNDRFSAERPEGSISTLTIQRTEQRDSAMYRCASSLSGGALIEQFFGPGTRLTVL.

This chain joins TRBV5-4 and TRBJ1-6; D gene ambiguous. This CDR3 has 12 amino acids. V was pared by 1 base and J by 10 bases, with 6 bases between. Looked up from germline, CDR1 is SGHNT and CDR2 is YYREEE (reference sequence). This CDR3 reads CASSLSESPLHF. For the CDR3, the DNA is TGTGCCAGCAGCTTGTCGGAGTCACCCCTCCACTTT.